This TCR beta chain was profiled in a study of T-cell reconstitution after alpha-beta-depleted transplantation in children (dated by TCRdb to about 2016). Turning to the overall study: Using TCR repertoire profiling, the study quantitatively followed how T-cell immune reconstitution unfolded in children after TCRalphabeta/CD19-depleted allogeneic hematopoietic cell transplantation.

This clonotype was seen many times. Which antigen it targets is not known. There are no base qualities to consult, and no much larger clone falls within one base. This specimen's treatment or condition label, interpreted: allogeneic hematopoietic cell transplantation with graft depleted of TCRalphabeta T cells and CD19 B cells. The transplant recipients were children given TCRalphabeta/CD19-depleted allogeneic hematopoietic cell grafts. Paper-wide results and their limitations: About two months after transplant, the apparently early recovery of alphabetaT-cell counts reportedly depended on just several hundred clones that had expanded rapidly and came from non-depleted graft cells. In some patients, the high TCRbeta diversity seen at day 60 was put down to recipient T cells and intrathymic progenitors that had survived conditioning. Hyperexpanded clone frequencies declined over subsequent months; after one year, T-cell counts and TCRbeta diversity were mostly attributed to newly produced T cells.

The CDR3 sequence holds 13 residues, the cysteine and phenylalanine included. Here the CDR3 DNA is all that survives: 39 bases in frame from base 1. V is clipped by 6 bases and J by 2 bases, and the sequence between their germline boundaries is 13 bases long. CDR1 and CDR2 were assigned from the germline V gene as SQVTM and ANQGSEA. Receptor libraries were prepared by PCR. Reads for this sample came from an Illumina HiSeq 2500. TCR libraries were prepared with molecular barcoding, using unique molecular identifiers to normalize TCRbeta repertoire quantification. In-frame beta chains were kept once TCRdb had trimmed the public reads at Q25 with fastp and called clones with MiXCR. One record per CDR3 amino acid sequence lists the most common genes and DNA. For this sample there are approximately 500,000 distinct CDR3 sequences; roughly 10% appear just once. The ten largest clonotypes hold around 2.2% of the sample.

The material sequenced was PBMCs, taken before TCRalphabeta/CD19-depleted stem cell transplant. This TCR derives from a child aged 2-15 years with inherited bone marrow failure, due to receive a stem cell transplant. The rearranged segments are TRBV29-1 and TRBJ1-1; the D gene is possibly TRBD1, with 6 bases matching. The CDR3 region reads CSVERTANTEAFF. The bases are TGCAGCGTAGAGAGGACAGCTAACACTGAAGCTTTCTTT.